The clone carrying this TCR beta chain was observed once. The entry originates in a study of blood T cell repertoires in COVID-19. Study processing details: By means of reference gene primer amplification, nucleated cell counts were estimated. Assay used: immunoSEQ multiplex PCR; TCRdb lists only in-frame clones, some missing. Clonal size and the V and J genes are those of that table, whereas D and trimming came from the DNA. The table has 200,000 or so clones, approximately 84% seen once. The CDR3 runs to 14 residues. The ends lost 6 bases at V and 2 bases at J; junction bases unmatched: 4. Germline CDR1 and CDR2: MDHEN and SYDVKM.

This chain uses TRBV28 with TRBJ1-3; 7 nucleotides match TRBD1. Sequences were obtained from peripheral blood. The TCR comes from a human donor with acute or convalescent COVID-19. The donor label of this sample is uncertain. For the CDR3, the DNA is TGTGCCAGCAGCTCCGGGACAGCTGGAAACACCATATATTTT. Encoded protein: CASSSGTAGNTIYF. Together with reference TRBV28 and TRBJ1-3, the CDR3 gives the full variable domain: DVKVTQSSRYLVKRTGEKVFLECVQDMDHENMFWYRQDPGLGLRLIYFSYDVKMKEKGDIPEGYSVSREKKERFSLILESASTNQTSMYLCASSSGTAGNTIYFGEGSWLTVV.